What follows describes a single T cell receptor beta chain. Germline V gene lookup returns CDR1 LGHDT and CDR2 YNNKEL (reference sequence). CDR3 size: 15 residues. Trimming left V 5 bases short and J 1 base short, with 11 bases between. This record comes from a study of T cells in Graves' hyperthyroidism and ophthalmopathy. Amplification targeted TCR beta CDR3 regions from RNA transcripts. With the HTBI primer set, the TCR CDR3 went through a first round of RT-PCR. Using its own MiXCR run on the multiplex PCR reads, TCRdb lists one record per CDR3 protein. The sample lists about 510,000 distinct CDR3 sequences; 14% were seen once.

The chain carries TRBV3-1 and TRBJ2-2, with no clear D. The TCR originated in a woman aged 40 to 49 with Graves' hyperthyroidism. Sequencing used blood. CDR3 sequence (DNA): TGTGCCAGCAGCAGCCCCCGACAGAACACCGGGGAGCTGTTTTTT. Amino acids: CASSSPRQNTGELFF.